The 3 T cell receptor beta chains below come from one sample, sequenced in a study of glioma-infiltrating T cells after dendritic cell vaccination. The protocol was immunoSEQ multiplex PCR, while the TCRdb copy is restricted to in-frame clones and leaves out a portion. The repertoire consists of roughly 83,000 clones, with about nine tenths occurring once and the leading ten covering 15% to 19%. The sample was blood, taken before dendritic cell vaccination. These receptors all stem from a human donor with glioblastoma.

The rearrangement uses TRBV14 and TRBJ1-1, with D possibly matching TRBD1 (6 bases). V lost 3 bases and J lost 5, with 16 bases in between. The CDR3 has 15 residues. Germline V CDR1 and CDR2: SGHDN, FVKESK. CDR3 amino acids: CASSQQSQGRTEAFF. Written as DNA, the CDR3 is TGTGCCAGCAGCCAGCAGTCACAGGGTAGGACTGAAGCTTTCTTT.

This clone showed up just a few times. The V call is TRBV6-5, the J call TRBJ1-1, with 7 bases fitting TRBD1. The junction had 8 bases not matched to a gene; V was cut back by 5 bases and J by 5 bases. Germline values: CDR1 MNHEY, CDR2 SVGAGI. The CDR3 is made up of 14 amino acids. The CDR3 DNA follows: TGTGCCAGCAGTAAGACAGGGCGGGCGACTGAAGCTTTCTTT. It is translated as CASSKTGRATEAFF.

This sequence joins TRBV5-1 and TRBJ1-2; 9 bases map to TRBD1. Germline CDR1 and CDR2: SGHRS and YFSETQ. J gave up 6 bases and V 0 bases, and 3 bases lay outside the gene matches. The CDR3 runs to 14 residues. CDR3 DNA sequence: TGCGCCAGCAGCTTGGAACAGGGGGCCCATGGCTACACCTTC. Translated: CASSLEQGAHGYTF.